The 2 T cell receptor beta chains below come from one sample, sequenced in a study of T cell changes during pregnancy in multiple sclerosis. Repertoires were generated with immunoSEQ multiplex PCR, while TCRdb's copy carries only in-frame clones and drops some. Of approximately 90,000 clones detected, roughly nine tenths appear once; the ten largest clones hold under 3%. The sequences come from peripheral blood, collected in the first trimester of pregnancy. All receptors derive from a female donor with multiple sclerosis, enrolled in a pregnancy study.

This chain connects TRBV5-6 to TRBJ2-5; 7 nucleotides align to TRBD2. Germline V CDR1 and CDR2: SGHDT, YYEEEE. Trimming took 6 bases from V and 2 from J; bases not matched to a gene: 7. This CDR3 is 14 amino acids long. The CDR3 protein is CASKKRDGQETQYF. As DNA, the CDR3 is TGTGCCAGCAAAAAGCGGGACGGACAAGAGACCCAGTACTTC. Together with reference TRBV5-6 and TRBJ2-5, the CDR3 gives the full variable domain: DAGVTQSPTHLIKTRGQQVTLRCSPKSGHDTVSWYQQALGQGPQFIFQYYEEEERQRGNFPDRFSGHQFPNYSSELNVNALLLGDSALYLCASKKRDGQETQYFGPGTRLLVL.

The J gene is TRBJ2-1, the V gene TRBV27, with D uncertain. This CDR3 is 13 amino acids long. Germline V gene sequence: CDR1 MNHEY, CDR2 SMNVEV (reference sequence). V was shortened by 6 bases and J by 0 bases, with 6 bases between the two germline ends. CDR3 DNA: TGTGCCAGCAGACTATTCTCCTACAATGAGCAGTTCTTC. Translated, it gives CASRLFSYNEQFF.